This T cell receptor beta chain derives from a study of technical replicates of blood from several donors. Sequencing was performed with immunoSEQ multiplex PCR; in TCRdb, only in-frame clones are kept and a portion is missing. The top ten hold around 3.9% of the sample, which has approximately 81,000 clones, roughly four fifths seen once. V shed 5 bases and J shed 7 bases, with 11 bases lying between them. The CDR3 is made up of 12 amino acids. The germline V gene encodes CDR1 MNHNY and CDR2 SVGAGI (reference sequence). This clone was recorded a few times. The sample consisted of PBMCs. The chain has TRBV6-6 and TRBJ2-5, with D possibly TRBD2 on 6 matching bases. The source of this sequence is a human donor in good health. Some clones in this sample may be carry-over from other donors' samples. This CDR3 is CASSPDGGTQYF. The CDR3 DNA reads as TGTGCCAGCAGTCCGGACGGGGGGACCCAGTACTTC.